This T cell receptor (beta chain) appears in the sequencing data of a study of CD8 T cells in Susac syndrome. Reverse transcription used about 0.45 to 1 ug RNA and random hexamers. TCRdb fed the immunoSEQ multiplex PCR reads into MiXCR, producing one record per CDR3 protein. In the table there are 240,000 or so distinct CDR3 sequences, 90% to 97% of which are singletons. Looked up from germline, CDR1 is MNHEY and CDR2 is SVGAGI. Unmatched junction bases numbered 3, after V lost 4 bases and J lost 1 base. This CDR3 region has 14 residues. The sequenced material came from CD4+ T cells from PBMCs. The sequence was collected from a human donor with Susac syndrome. The chain combines TRBV6-5 with TRBJ2-5; 7 nucleotides match TRBD1. CDR3 coding DNA: TGTGCCAGCAGTTCCACAGGGGCCCAAGAGACCCAGTACTTC. Translated: CASSSTGAQETQYF.